This paragraph covers one T cell receptor beta chain sequence. Measured with immunoSEQ multiplex PCR; TCRdb has only the in-frame clones, and not every one. The data contain roughly 560,000 clones, roughly 74% of them seen just once; the ten biggest clones take up more than 0.01%. This sample is part of a study of shared T cell receptors in the human thymus. V was pared by 4 bases and J by 6 bases, with 18 bases of the junction left unmatched. From germline, CDR1 is SGHNT and CDR2 YYREEE (reference sequence). This CDR3 contains 18 residues. These data also formed part of another study, on human thymus T cells. From that study: Healthy Finnish infants undergoing corrective surgery for congenital heart defects provided the donor material. Corrective cardiac operations yielded the resected thymus tissue. Gene usage for V and J segments appeared biased in thymic and blood repertoires. Related research reported highly overlapping thymic repertoires among unrelated individuals.

The genes are TRBV5-4 and TRBJ2-1; 8 bases align to TRBD2. This receptor was taken from a boy under three years old with a congenital heart defect. What was sequenced was thymocytes. The CDR3 protein is CASSLRPPPGLVVNEQFF. As DNA, the CDR3 is TGTGCCAGCAGCCTAAGGCCCCCTCCGGGACTAGTTGTCAATGAGCAGTTCTTC. The entire variable domain, with the rest obtained from reference TRBV5-4 and TRBJ2-1, is as follows: ETGVTQSPTHLIKTRGQQVTLRCSSQSGHNTVSWYQQALGQGPQFIFQYYREEENGRGNFPPRFSGLQFPNYSSELNVNALELDDSALYLCASSLRPPPGLVVNEQFFGPGTRLTVL.